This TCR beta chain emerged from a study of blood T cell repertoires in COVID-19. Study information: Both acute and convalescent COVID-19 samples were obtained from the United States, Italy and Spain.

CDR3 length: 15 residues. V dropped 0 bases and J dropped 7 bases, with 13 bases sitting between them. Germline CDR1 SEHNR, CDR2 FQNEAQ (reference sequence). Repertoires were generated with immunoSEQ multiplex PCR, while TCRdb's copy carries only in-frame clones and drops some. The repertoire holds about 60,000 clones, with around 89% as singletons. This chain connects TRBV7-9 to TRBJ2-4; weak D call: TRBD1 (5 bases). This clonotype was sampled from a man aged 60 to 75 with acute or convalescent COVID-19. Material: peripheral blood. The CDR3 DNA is TGTGCCAGCAGCTTAGCGGGCAGGGTCTCGAACATTCAGTACTTC. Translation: CASSLAGRVSNIQYF.